A single sample gave rise to the 30 T cell receptor beta chains below, sequenced in a study of human T cells and chemical hapten exposure. The time point was: patch test 2, 6 weeks after DPC sensitization. Treatment: therapeutic diphenylcyclopropenone sensitization with weekly scalp DPC. TCRdb itself ran the RACE reads through MiXCR, one entry per CDR3 protein. The sample includes tens of thousands of distinct CDR3 sequences, roughly 9.6% seen only once; the top ten take less than 2.5%. The sequencing here drew on whole blood, taken in connection with sensitization to the hapten diphenylcyclopropenone (DPC). The source is a man aged 40-49 years with alopecia areata. Some clones in this sample may be carry-over from other donors' samples.

This clonotype was picked up many times. The chain has TRBV28 and TRBJ2-3, with a weak D call TRBD2 (5 bases). This CDR3 spans 16 amino acids. V was clipped by 2 bases and J by 2 bases, with 14 bases between them. The germline CDR1 and CDR2 sequences are MDHEN and SYDVKM. The CDR3 region has the DNA TGTGCCAGCAGTTTACCCTTTCCGACTAACACAGATACGCAGTATTTT. This encodes CASSLPFPTNTDTQYF.

The V and J genes are TRBV7-2 and TRBJ2-3, with TRBD2 matching over 8 bases. The ends lost 5 bases at V and 3 bases at J; junction bases unmatched: 13. The CDR3 extends over 17 amino acids. The V gene's germline CDR1 is SGHTA and CDR2 FQGNSA. CDR3 sequence (DNA): TGTGCCAGCAGCCAAAATTCTCCAGCGGGAGCAACAGATACGCAGTATTTT. Protein: CASSQNSPAGATDTQYF.

The chain links TRBV29-1 to TRBJ2-1, with D maybe TRBD1 (7 bases). The CDR3 is 15 residues long. Germline values: CDR1 SQVTM, CDR2 ANQGSEA. Trimming removed 4 bases at V and 4 bases at J, with 17 bases between. The CDR3 reads CSVVPRQGGYNEQFF. CDR3 DNA sequence: TGCAGCGTTGTACCCAGGCAGGGGGGTTACAATGAGCAGTTCTTC.

The chain employs TRBV4-3 and TRBJ2-6; D is uncertain. The CDR3 sequence is 15 residues long. Germline V CDR1 and CDR2: LGHNA, YSLEER. Trimming removed 1 base at V and 0 bases at J, with 4 bases between. The CDR3 spells CASSQGRSGANVLTF. CDR3 DNA sequence: TGCGCCAGCAGCCAAGGACGCTCTGGGGCCAACGTCCTGACTTTC.

The CDR3 loop is CSAHALAGSYTDTQYF. CDR3 DNA: TGCAGTGCCCACGCCTTAGCGGGATCTTACACAGATACGCAGTATTTT. The chain links TRBV20-1 to TRBJ2-3; 8 bases line up with TRBD2. Germline V CDR1 and CDR2: DFQATT, SNEGSKA (reference sequence). The junction had 13 bases not matched to a gene; V was cut back by 6 bases and J by 2 bases. The CDR3 sequence is 16 residues long.

This clonotype showed up just a few times. The chain uses TRBV11-2 and TRBJ2-1, with D tentatively TRBD2 (6 bases). V was pared by 8 bases and J by 4 bases, with 21 bases between. The CDR3 covers 16 residues. CDR1 and CDR2 (germline): SGHAT, FQNNGV. This CDR3 is CASLHSGLAQYNEQFF. Written as DNA, the CDR3 is TGTGCCAGCTTACATAGTGGCCTAGCGCAATACAATGAGCAGTTCTTC. The whole variable domain, filled in from reference TRBV11-2 and TRBJ2-1, reads EAGVAQSPRYKIIEKRQSVAFWCNPISGHATLYWYQQILGQGPKLLIQFQNNGVVDDSQLPKDRFSAERLKGVDSTLKIQPAKLEDSAVYLCASLHSGLAQYNEQFFGPGTRLTVL.

This clonotype was picked up a small number of times. Mismatch with germline at one junction end may stem from a read error. The chain combines TRBV7-7 with TRBJ2-5, with TRBD1 identical over 7 bases. Germline V gives CDR1 SSHAT, CDR2 FNYEAQ (reference sequence). The CDR3 is made up of 15 amino acids. CDR3 in DNA: TGTGCTAGCAGCCCAGGGACAGCGCCCCAAGAGACCCAGTACTTC. Amino acid sequence: CASSPGTAPQETQYF.

The sample holds many counts of this clonotype. The chain employs TRBV3-1 and TRBJ2-2; D gene uncertain. From germline, CDR1 is LGHDT and CDR2 YNNKEL (reference sequence). V was trimmed by 2 bases and J by 4 bases, leaving 2 bases between them. The CDR3 runs to 12 residues. Here the CDR3 reads CASSQRTGELFF. DNA for the CDR3: TGTGCCAGCAGCCAACGCACCGGGGAGCTGTTTTTT. Combining the CDR3 with reference TRBV3-1 and TRBJ2-2 gives the whole variable domain DTAVSQTPKYLVTQMGNDKSIKCEQNLGHDTMYWYKQDSKKFLKIMFSYNNKELIINETVPNRFSPKSPDKAHLNLHINSLELGDSAVYFCASSQRTGELFFGEGSRLTVL.

This clonotype was seen many times. The J gene is TRBJ2-1, the V gene TRBV6-2 or TRBV6-3; perhaps TRBD2 as D (6 bases). The CDR3 length is 13 residues. V was cut by 3 bases and J by 7 bases, with 10 bases left in between. CDR1 is MNHEY, CDR2 SVGEGT, per germline. The CDR3 sequence is CASSYEGRNEQFF. DNA of the CDR3: TGTGCCAGCAGTTATGAGGGGAGGAATGAGCAGTTCTTC.

This clonotype was picked up a small number of times. The chain recombines TRBV29-1 with TRBJ2-1; D is perhaps TRBD2 (6 bases). The V end was cut by 0 bases, the J end by 0 bases, with 12 bases between. The CDR3 extends over 16 amino acids. Looked up from germline, CDR1 is SQVTM and CDR2 is ANQGSEA. The CDR3, as DNA: TGCAGCGTTGAAGACCCGGGGGTTAGCTCCTACAATGAGCAGTTCTTC. As protein: CSVEDPGVSSYNEQFF.

This clonotype has only a few counts. The CDR3 bases are TGTGCCAGCAGCTTGCGGCCAAACTACGAGCAGTACTTC. Its protein product is CASSLRPNYEQYF. The chain links TRBV5-5 to TRBJ2-7, with unresolved D. Trimming pared 1 base from V and 3 bases from J, leaving 8 bases between. From germline, CDR1 is SGHKS and CDR2 YYEKEE (reference sequence). The CDR3 is 13 residues long.

This clonotype was seen a few times. The chain combines TRBV29-1 with TRBJ2-5; the D gene is possibly TRBD2 (6 bases). The CDR3 is 13 amino acids. CDR1 is SQVTM and CDR2 is ANQGSEA in the germline V gene. V lost 4 bases to trimming and J lost 1 base, with 10 bases between them. CDR3 in DNA: TGCAGCGTTGCGGAGGGGAGCCAAGAGACCCAGTACTTC. It is translated as CSVAEGSQETQYF. Variable domain in full (rest from reference TRBV29-1 and TRBJ2-5): SAVISQKPSRDICQRGTSLTIQCQVDSQVTMMFWYRQQPGQSLTLIATANQGSEATYESGFVIDKFPISRPNLTFSTLTVSNMSPEDSSIYLCSVAEGSQETQYFGPGTRLLVL.

This clonotype was seen at least ten times. The gene calls are TRBV5-6 and TRBJ1-1; 8 nucleotides match TRBD1. This CDR3 contains 16 residues. Germline V gene sequence: CDR1 SGHDT, CDR2 YYEEEE. The junction had 5 bases not matched to a gene; V was cut back by 1 base and J by 0 bases. The chain's CDR3 is CASSLPRTGMNTEAFF. In DNA, the CDR3 is TGTGCCAGCAGCTTGCCCCGGACAGGGATGAACACTGAAGCTTTCTTT.

In this sample, this clonotype turned up a few times. The CDR3 here is CASSGPGTYTEAFF. CDR3 in DNA: TGTGCCAGCAGTGGTCCAGGGACTTACACTGAAGCTTTCTTT. The J gene is TRBJ1-1, the V gene TRBV28; D may be TRBD1 (5 bases). CDR3 length equals 14 residues. V was clipped by 5 bases and J by 3 bases, with 13 bases between them. Germline CDR1 MDHEN, CDR2 SYDVKM.

This clonotype has only a few counts. This chain joins TRBV6-5 and TRBJ1-4; tentative D call: TRBD1 (5 bases). The CDR3 sequence is 15 residues long. V was trimmed by 5 bases and J by 3 bases, leaving 13 bases between them. The V gene's germline CDR1 is MNHEY and CDR2 SVGAGI. CDR3 in amino acids: CASSNGASPNEKLFF. The CDR3 DNA follows: TGTGCCAGCAGTAACGGGGCAAGTCCTAATGAAAAACTGTTTTTT.

This clonotype was recorded many times. The chain uses TRBV29-1 and TRBJ1-2; 9 positions agree with TRBD1. The CDR3 extends over 13 amino acids. Germline V gene lookup returns CDR1 SQVTM and CDR2 ANQGSEA. Losses at the gene ends were 7 bases for V and 3 bases for J; bases not matched to a gene: 6. As DNA, the CDR3 is TGCAGCGCCGGACAGGGGAGTGACTATGGCTACACCTTC. Translating gives CSAGQGSDYGYTF.

The CDR3 reads CAWSVEGNQPQHF. The CDR3 region has the DNA TGTGCCTGGAGTGTTGAAGGCAATCAGCCCCAGCATTTT. The V gene is TRBV30, the J gene TRBJ1-5; D gene uncertain. V lost 0 bases and J lost 2, with 5 bases in between. Germline CDR1 reads GTSNPN; CDR2 reads SVGIG (reference sequence). The CDR3 consists of 13 residues.

This clonotype was seen only a few times. The gene calls are TRBV24-1 and TRBJ2-7; 13 bases align to TRBD2. The V and J ends lost 0 bases and 3 bases, in that order; junction bases with no gene match: 1. Germline V gives CDR1 KGHDR, CDR2 SFDVKD. The CDR3 consists of 16 residues. In DNA form, the CDR3 reads TGTGCCACCAGTGATTTGCGGACTAGCGGGAGCTACGAGCAGTACGTC. This codes for CATSDLRTSGSYEQYV.

In its sample, this clonotype was seen many times. V and J are TRBV6-6 and TRBJ1-1; D is uncertain. Trimming removed 2 bases from V and 10 bases from J, with 8 bases in between. This CDR3 has 11 residues. CDR1 MNHNY and CDR2 SVGAGI come from the germline V gene (reference sequence). CDR3: CASSYPAGAFF. The CDR3 nucleotides read TGTGCCAGCAGTTACCCGGCAGGAGCTTTCTTT.

This clonotype was detected a few times. V usage is TRBV27 and J usage is TRBJ1-1; 8 bases are shared with TRBD1. The germline gives CDR1 MNHEY, CDR2 SMNVEV (reference sequence). CDR3 length: 16 residues. The J segment lost 1 base and the V segment lost 4 bases, leaving 8 bases of the junction unmatched. CDR3 sequence reads: CASSSQGEVTNTEAFF. CDR3 nucleotides: TGTGCCAGCAGTTCACAGGGGGAGGTCACGAACACTGAAGCTTTCTTT.

The chain recombines TRBV6-6 with TRBJ1-5, with TRBD1 matching 8 bases. CDR3 size: 17 residues. The germline gives CDR1 MNHNY, CDR2 SVGAGI (reference sequence). The J segment lost 6 bases and the V segment lost 2 bases, leaving 12 bases of the junction unmatched. The DNA of the CDR3 is TGTGCCAGCAGTTACCCCTGGACAGGGTTCGTTGTTCAGCCCCAGCATTTT. The encoded protein is CASSYPWTGFVVQPQHF.

This clonotype was found a few times. The genes are TRBV29-1 and TRBJ1-1; 10 nucleotides line up with TRBD1. Germline CDR1 reads SQVTM; CDR2 reads ANQGSEA. The junction had 4 bases not matched to a gene; V was cut back by 7 bases and J by 2 bases. The CDR3 runs to 13 residues. CDR3 nucleotides: TGCAGCGCGAGGACAGGGGGAAACACTGAAGCTTTCTTT. Amino acids: CSARTGGNTEAFF.

This clonotype was counted between two and nine times. This chain connects TRBV20-1 to TRBJ2-7, with TRBD2 matching 8 bases. The CDR3 spans 13 residues. Germline V gives CDR1 DFQATT, CDR2 SNEGSKA (reference sequence). Trimming took 2 bases from V and 4 from J; bases not matched to a gene: 4. The DNA of the CDR3 is TGCAGTGCTAGACTGACTAGCGCGTACGAGCAGTACTTC. Its protein product is CSARLTSAYEQYF.

This chain joins TRBV10-3 and TRBJ2-7; 12 positions match TRBD2. This CDR3 is built from 14 residues. Trimming cost V 4 bases and J 3 bases; bases outside gene matches: 1. Germline lookup yields CDR1 ENHRY and CDR2 SYGVKD. The CDR3 DNA reads as TGTGCCATCAGTGGACTAGCGGGGGACTACGAGCAGTACGTC. This gives the protein CAISGLAGDYEQYV.

This clonotype showed up many times. The J gene is TRBJ1-2, the V gene TRBV29-1, with D hard to call. CDR1 is SQVTM, CDR2 ANQGSEA, per germline. The ends were cut back, 0 bases at V and 2 bases at J, with 7 bases in the middle. The CDR3 has 13 amino acids. CDR3 loop: CSVEDLGNYGYTF. The DNA of the CDR3 is TGCAGCGTTGAAGATTTGGGAAACTATGGCTACACCTTC. The whole variable domain, filled in from reference TRBV29-1 and TRBJ1-2, reads SAVISQKPSRDICQRGTSLTIQCQVDSQVTMMFWYRQQPGQSLTLIATANQGSEATYESGFVIDKFPISRPNLTFSTLTVSNMSPEDSSIYLCSVEDLGNYGYTFGSGTRLTVV.

This clonotype was recorded a few times. CDR3 sequence: CASNLGTGRLHF. The CDR3 DNA follows: TGTGCCAGCAACTTAGGGACAGGACGGCTCCACTTT. This chain connects TRBV12-3 or TRBV12-4 to TRBJ1-6; 8 nucleotides agree with TRBD1. J was trimmed by 16 bases and V by 7 bases; bases with no gene match: 9. The CDR3 consists of 12 residues.

There are a few counts of this clonotype. The chain combines TRBV20-1 with TRBJ2-7; TRBD2 agrees at 7 bases. After removal of 0 bases from V and 7 bases from J, the junction contained 15 bases not matched to a gene. CDR3 size: 16 residues. The germline V gene encodes CDR1 DFQATT and CDR2 SNEGSKA (reference sequence). CDR3 DNA sequence: TGCAGTGCTAGAGAGAGGAGCGAGCGGGAAGCGGGTGAGCAGTACTTC. It codes for CSARERSEREAGEQYF.

This clonotype has only a few counts. The J gene is TRBJ2-4, the V gene TRBV9, with a weak D call TRBD1 (6 bases). From germline, CDR1 is SGDLS and CDR2 YYNGEE. The CDR3 has 14 residues. Trimming stripped 4 bases from V and 4 bases from J, with 12 bases between. DNA of the CDR3: TGTGCCAGCAGCCCCAGACAGGAGAAAAACATTCAGTACTTC. Translated: CASSPRQEKNIQYF.

This clonotype showed up many times. The gene calls are TRBV12-3 or TRBV12-4 and TRBJ1-2, with D possibly being TRBD1 (5 bases). Trimming pared 3 bases from V and 4 bases from J, leaving 15 bases between. This CDR3 is built from 15 residues. CDR3 coding DNA: TGTGCCAGCAGTTTTAACGAGGGGTCCCCCTATGGCTACACCTTC. Its translation is CASSFNEGSPYGYTF.

The DNA for the CDR3 is TGTGCCAGCAGCGTATCTGGACAGGGGCACGAAAAACTGTTTTTT. Translation gives CASSVSGQGHEKLFF. The chain joins TRBV9 to TRBJ1-4, with TRBD1 identical over 9 bases. V shed 1 base, J shed 8 bases, and the junction held 6 bases outside the gene matches. CDR1 is SGDLS, CDR2 YYNGEE, per germline. This CDR3 has 15 amino acids.